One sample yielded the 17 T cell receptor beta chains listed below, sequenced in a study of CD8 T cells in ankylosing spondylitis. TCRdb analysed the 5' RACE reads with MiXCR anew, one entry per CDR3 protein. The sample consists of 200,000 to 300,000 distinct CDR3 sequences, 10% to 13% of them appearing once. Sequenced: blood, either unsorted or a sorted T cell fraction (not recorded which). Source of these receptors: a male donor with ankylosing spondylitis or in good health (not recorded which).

CDR3 nucleotides: TGCAGTGCCGGGGGTGGGGGCCAACGGGACGAGCAGTACTTC. Translation gives CSAGGGGQRDEQYF. The V gene is TRBV20-1, the J gene TRBJ2-7; D is perhaps TRBD1 or TRBD2 (6 bases each). The germline V gene has CDR1 DFQATT and CDR2 SNEGSKA (reference sequence). Trimming removed 6 bases from V and 5 bases from J, with 20 bases in between. The CDR3 covers 14 residues.

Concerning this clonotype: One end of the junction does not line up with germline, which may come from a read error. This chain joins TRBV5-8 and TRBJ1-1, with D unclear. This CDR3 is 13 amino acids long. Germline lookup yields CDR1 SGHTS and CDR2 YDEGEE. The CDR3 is CVSSSPGPTEAFF. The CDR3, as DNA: TGTGTCAGCAGTTCACCGGGCCCCACTGAAGCTTTCTTT.

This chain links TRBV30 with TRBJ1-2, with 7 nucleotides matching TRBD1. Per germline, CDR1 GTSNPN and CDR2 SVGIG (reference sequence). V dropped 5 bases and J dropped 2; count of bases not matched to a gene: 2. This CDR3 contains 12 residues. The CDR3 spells CAWGTENYGYTF. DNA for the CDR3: TGTGCCTGGGGGACAGAGAACTATGGCTACACCTTC.

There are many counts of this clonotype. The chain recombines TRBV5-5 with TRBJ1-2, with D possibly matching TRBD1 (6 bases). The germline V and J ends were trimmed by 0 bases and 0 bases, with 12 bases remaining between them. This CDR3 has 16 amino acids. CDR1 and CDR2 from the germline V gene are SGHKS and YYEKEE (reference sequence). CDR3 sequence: CASSLDSGVANYGYTF. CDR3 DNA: TGTGCCAGCAGCTTGGATTCAGGGGTAGCTAACTATGGCTACACCTTC.

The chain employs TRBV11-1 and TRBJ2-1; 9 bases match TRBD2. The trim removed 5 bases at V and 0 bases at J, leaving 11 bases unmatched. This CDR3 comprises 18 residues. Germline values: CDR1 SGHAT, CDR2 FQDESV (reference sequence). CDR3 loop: CASSPPAGGLSSYNEQFF. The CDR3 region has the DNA TGTGCCAGCAGCCCGCCAGCGGGGGGACTCAGCTCCTACAATGAGCAGTTCTTC.

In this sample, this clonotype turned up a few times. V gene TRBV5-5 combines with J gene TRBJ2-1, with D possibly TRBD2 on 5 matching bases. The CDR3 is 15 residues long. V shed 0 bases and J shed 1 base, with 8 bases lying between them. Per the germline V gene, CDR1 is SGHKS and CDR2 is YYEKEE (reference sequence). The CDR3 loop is CASSLVPGSYNEQFF. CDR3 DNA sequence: TGTGCCAGCAGCTTGGTTCCGGGATCCTACAATGAGCAGTTCTTC.

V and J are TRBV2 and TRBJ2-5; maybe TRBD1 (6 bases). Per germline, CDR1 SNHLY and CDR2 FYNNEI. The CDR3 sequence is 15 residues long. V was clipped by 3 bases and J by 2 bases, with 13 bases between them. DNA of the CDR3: TGTGCCAGCAGTGAGAGAGGGGGACAACAAGAGACCCAGTACTTC. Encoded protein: CASSERGGQQETQYF.

DNA for the CDR3: TGTGCCTGGGGCAGGGATTTGACAGATACGCAGTATTTT. It encodes CAWGRDLTDTQYF. The gene calls are TRBV30 and TRBJ2-3; perhaps TRBD1 as D (5 bases). CDR3 length: 13 residues. Trimming pared 5 bases from V and 3 bases from J, leaving 12 bases between. CDR1 is GTSNPN and CDR2 is SVGIG in the germline V gene (reference sequence).

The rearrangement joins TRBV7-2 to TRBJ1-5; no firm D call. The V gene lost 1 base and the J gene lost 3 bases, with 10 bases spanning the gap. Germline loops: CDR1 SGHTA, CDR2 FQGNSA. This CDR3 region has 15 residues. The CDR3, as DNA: TGTGCCAGCAGCTTAGACCCCGGGATCAATCAGCCCCAGCATTTT. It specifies CASSLDPGINQPQHF.

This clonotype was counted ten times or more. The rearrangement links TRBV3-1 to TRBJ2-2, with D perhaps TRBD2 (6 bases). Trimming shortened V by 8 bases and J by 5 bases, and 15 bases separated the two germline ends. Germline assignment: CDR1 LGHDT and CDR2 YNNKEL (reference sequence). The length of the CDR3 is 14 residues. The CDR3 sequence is CASGTVGRTGELFF. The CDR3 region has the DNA TGTGCCAGCGGGACGGTGGGGAGGACCGGGGAGCTGTTTTTT.

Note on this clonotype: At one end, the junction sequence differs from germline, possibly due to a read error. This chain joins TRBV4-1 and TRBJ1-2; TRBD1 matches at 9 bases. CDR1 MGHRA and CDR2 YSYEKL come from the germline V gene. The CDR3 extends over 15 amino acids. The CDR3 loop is CTSGRTGGAFYGYTF. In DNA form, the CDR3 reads TGCACCAGCGGCAGAACAGGGGGCGCCTTCTACGGCTACACCTTC.

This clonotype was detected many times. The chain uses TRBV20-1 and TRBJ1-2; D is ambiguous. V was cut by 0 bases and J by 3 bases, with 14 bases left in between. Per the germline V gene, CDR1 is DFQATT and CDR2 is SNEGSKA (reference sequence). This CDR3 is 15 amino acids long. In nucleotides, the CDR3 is TGCAGTGCTAGAGAGAACGACGGCGGGGACTATGGCTACACCTTC. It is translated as CSARENDGGDYGYTF.

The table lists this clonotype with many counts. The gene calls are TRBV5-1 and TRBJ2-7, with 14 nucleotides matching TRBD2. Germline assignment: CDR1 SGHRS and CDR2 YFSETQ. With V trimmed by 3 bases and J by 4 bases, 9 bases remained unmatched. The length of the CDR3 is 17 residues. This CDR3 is CASSSPTSGGARYEQYF. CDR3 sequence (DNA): TGCGCCAGCAGCTCCCCGACTAGCGGGGGGGCCCGTTACGAGCAGTACTTC.

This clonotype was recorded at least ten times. The CDR3 DNA follows: TGCAGTGCTAGAGATCCGGACGGGAACTATGGCTACACCTTC. Encoded protein: CSARDPDGNYGYTF. The rearrangement joins TRBV20-1 to TRBJ1-2; D ambiguous. Germline lookup yields CDR1 DFQATT and CDR2 SNEGSKA (reference sequence). The V and J ends lost 0 bases and 2 bases respectively, with 10 bases between them. This CDR3 spans 14 amino acids.

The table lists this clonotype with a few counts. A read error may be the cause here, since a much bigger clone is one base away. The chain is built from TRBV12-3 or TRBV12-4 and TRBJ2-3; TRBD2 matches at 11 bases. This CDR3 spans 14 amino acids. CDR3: CASRLAGGLGTQYF. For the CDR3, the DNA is TGTGCCAGCAGATTAGCGGGGGGGTTAGGTACGCAGTATTTT.

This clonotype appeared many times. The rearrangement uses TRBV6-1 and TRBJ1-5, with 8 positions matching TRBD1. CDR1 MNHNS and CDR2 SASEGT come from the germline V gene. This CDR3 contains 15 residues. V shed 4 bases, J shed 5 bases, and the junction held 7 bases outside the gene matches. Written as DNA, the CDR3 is TGTGCCAGCAGTGTATCCGGGACAGGCGATCAGCCCCAGCATTTT. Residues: CASSVSGTGDQPQHF.

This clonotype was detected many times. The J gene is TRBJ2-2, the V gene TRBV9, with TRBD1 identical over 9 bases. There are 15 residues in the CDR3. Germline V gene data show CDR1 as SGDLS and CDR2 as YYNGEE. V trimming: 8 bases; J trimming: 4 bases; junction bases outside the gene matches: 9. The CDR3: CASSHRGPSTGELFF. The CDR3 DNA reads TGTGCCAGTTCCCACAGGGGGCCGAGCACCGGGGAGCTGTTTTTT.